A single sample gave rise to the 11 T cell receptor beta chains below, sequenced in a study of blood T cell repertoires in COVID-19. Sequencing was performed with immunoSEQ multiplex PCR; in TCRdb, only in-frame clones are kept and a portion is missing. This sample has about 220,000 clones, with 80% to 85% found just once. What was sequenced was peripheral blood. The receptors derive from an older woman with acute or convalescent COVID-19.

The chain employs TRBV9 and TRBJ1-2; 10 bases agree with TRBD1. V was pared by 0 bases and J by 4 bases, with 3 bases of the junction left unmatched. Looked up from germline, CDR1 is SGDLS and CDR2 is YYNGEE. The length of the CDR3 is 15 residues. The CDR3 DNA sequence: TGTGCCAGCAGCGTAGGCCGGACAGGGGGCTATGGCTACACCTTC. As protein: CASSVGRTGGYGYTF.

The genes are TRBV19 and TRBJ1-3; possibly TRBD1 for D (6 bases). Germline loops: CDR1 LNHDA, CDR2 SQIVND (reference sequence). V lost 6 bases and J lost 0, with 15 bases in between. CDR3 length: 16 amino acids. CDR3 sequence: CASRPQGSHSGNTIYF. CDR3 nucleotide sequence: TGTGCCAGTAGACCACAGGGATCCCACTCTGGAAACACCATATATTTT.

The chain is built from TRBV12-3 or TRBV12-4 and TRBJ2-1, with TRBD2 matching over 10 bases. The CDR3 totals 13 residues. The junction had 10 bases not matched to a gene; V was cut back by 6 bases and J by 14 bases. The CDR3 bases are TGTGCCAGCAGAAGCGGGGGGGCTCATCGTAAGTTCTTC. Amino acid sequence: CASRSGGAHRKFF.

The chain recombines TRBV28 with TRBJ1-5; D ambiguous. Deletions cut 9 bases from V and 2 bases from J, with 8 bases between. CDR1 MDHEN and CDR2 SYDVKM come from the germline V gene. The CDR3 has 12 residues. Here the CDR3 DNA reads TGTGCCAGTTCAGGCGGCAATCAGCCCCAGCATTTT. It encodes CASSGGNQPQHF.

As concerns this clone: The same CDR3 also results from other DNA sequences found in this sample. The chain combines TRBV27 with TRBJ2-1, with D possibly TRBD2 on 5 matching bases. The germline V and J ends were trimmed by 6 bases and 2 bases, with 5 bases remaining between them. This CDR3 is built from 12 residues. Germline V lookup: CDR1 MNHEY, CDR2 SMNVEV (reference sequence). This CDR3 reads CASRRAYNEQFF. The CDR3 DNA reads as TGTGCCAGCAGGAGGGCCTACAATGAGCAGTTCTTC.

The rearrangement uses TRBV7-9 and TRBJ1-5; 7 bases line up with TRBD1. V lost 1 base to trimming and J lost 5 bases; unmatched junction nucleotides: 5. The CDR3 spans 15 residues. Germline lookup yields CDR1 SEHNR and CDR2 FQNEAQ (reference sequence). The CDR3 protein is CASSLGDREDQPQHF. CDR3 DNA sequence: TGTGCCAGCAGCTTAGGAGACAGGGAGGATCAGCCCCAGCATTTT. The full variable domain, rest sourced from reference TRBV7-9 and TRBJ1-5, is DTGVSQNPRHKITKRGQNVTFRCDPISEHNRLYWYRQTLGQGPEFLTYFQNEAQLEKSRLLSDRFSAERPKGSFSTLEIQRTEQGDSAMYLCASSLGDREDQPQHFGDGTRLSIL.

In DNA form, the CDR3 reads TGTGCCAGCAGCCAAATTGGGACAGGGGGCGTGGTGGATGGCTACACCTTC. It is translated as CASSQIGTGGVVDGYTF. This chain uses TRBV4-2 with TRBJ1-2; TRBD1 matches 12 bases. CDR1 is LGHNA, CDR2 YNFKEQ, per germline. The V segment lost 2 bases and the J segment 6 bases; nucleotides outside the gene matches: 10. The CDR3 is 17 residues long.

The chain joins TRBV28 to TRBJ1-2, with TRBD1 identical over 8 bases. The CDR3 consists of 14 residues. V lost 1 base, J lost 5 bases, and 3 bases stayed unmatched. The germline gives CDR1 MDHEN, CDR2 SYDVKM. CDR3 bases: TGTGCCAGCAGTTTATCGGACAGGGTGTATGGCTACACCTTC. Translating gives CASSLSDRVYGYTF.

The CDR3 spells CASSSRLVTDTQYF. CDR3 nucleotides: TGTGCCAGCAGCTCACGACTAGTCACAGATACGCAGTATTTT. The genes are TRBV7-2 and TRBJ2-3; maybe TRBD2 (6 bases). V lost 4 bases and J 2 bases, leaving 10 bases between the germline ends. The CDR3 is made up of 14 amino acids. Germline CDR1 SGHTA, CDR2 FQGNSA.

V gene TRBV7-9 combines with J gene TRBJ1-1; TRBD1 aligns across 9 bases. From germline, CDR1 is SEHNR and CDR2 FQNEAQ (reference sequence). The trim removed 4 bases at V and 5 bases at J, leaving 5 bases unmatched. The CDR3 extends over 14 amino acids. The CDR3, as DNA: TGTGCCAGCAGCTACCTGACAGGGGGAACTGAAGCTTTCTTT. This sequence encodes CASSYLTGGTEAFF.

This sequence joins TRBV9 and TRBJ1-1, with D perhaps TRBD1 (5 bases). Trimming removed 7 bases at V and 3 bases at J, with 19 bases between. The CDR3 sequence is 15 residues long. The germline CDR1 and CDR2 sequences are SGDLS and YYNGEE. The CDR3 is CASGWIRAGHTEAFF. The CDR3, as DNA: TGTGCCAGCGGGTGGATACGAGCAGGGCACACTGAAGCTTTCTTT. Complete variable domain (other parts from reference TRBV9 and TRBJ1-1): DSGVTQTPKHLITATGQRVTLRCSPRSGDLSVYWYQQSLDQGLQFLIQYYNGEERAKGNILERFSAQQFPDLHSELNLSSLELGDSALYFCASGWIRAGHTEAFFGQGTRLTVV.